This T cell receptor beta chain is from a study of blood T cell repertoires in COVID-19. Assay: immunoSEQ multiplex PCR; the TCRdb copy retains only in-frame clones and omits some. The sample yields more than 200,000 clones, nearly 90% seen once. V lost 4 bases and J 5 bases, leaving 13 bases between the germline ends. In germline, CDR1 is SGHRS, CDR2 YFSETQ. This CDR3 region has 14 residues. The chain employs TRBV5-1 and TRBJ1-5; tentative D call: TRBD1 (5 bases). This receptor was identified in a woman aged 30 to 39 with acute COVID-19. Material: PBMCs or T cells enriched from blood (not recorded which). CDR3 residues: CASSLDPGDQPQHF. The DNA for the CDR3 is TGCGCCAGCAGCCTCGACCCGGGGGATCAGCCCCAGCATTTT.